These T cell receptor beta chains were read from a single sample in a study of blood T cell repertoires in COVID-19. The method was immunoSEQ multiplex PCR; TCRdb's version includes in-frame clones alone and lacks a portion of them. In the table there are hundreds of thousands of clones, 75% to 90% of which are singletons. What was sequenced was peripheral blood. These receptor sequences come from a man aged 55-75 years who had recovered from COVID-19. Both conserved end residues are part of each CDR3. Each record gives: J gene, clone size, V gene, D gene, CDR3 DNA, CDR3 protein. D genes are given only for firm matches. A clone size is listed for some rows: how often the clone was seen (once, few, many), or a class if it is expanded.

J: TRBJ2-7; size: NA; V: TRBV7-3; D: TRBD1; DNA: TGTGCCAGCAGTGCCGGGACAGGGGTCGAGCAGTACTTC; CDR3: CASSAGTGVEQYF
J: TRBJ2-4; size: NA; V: TRBV18; D: NA; DNA: TGTGCCAGCTCACCACCCACACAGTTAGCCAAAAACATTCAGTACTTC; CDR3: CASSPPTQLAKNIQYF
J: TRBJ2-3; size: NA; V: TRBV7-2; D: TRBD2; DNA: TGTGCCAGCAGCTTAGCGGGACTAGCGGGGTCCAGAGATACGCAGTATTTT; CDR3: CASSLAGLAGSRDTQYF
J: TRBJ2-1; size: once; V: TRBV5-6; D: NA; DNA: TGTGCCAGCAGCACCTACGGGGCAGGGGTTATATCCTACAATGAGCAGTTCTTC; CDR3: CASSTYGAGVISYNEQFF
J: TRBJ2-3; size: NA; V: TRBV14; D: TRBD1; DNA: TGTGCCAGCAGCTCCTACAGGGGGGATACGCAGTATTTT; CDR3: CASSSYRGDTQYF
J: TRBJ2-3; size: NA; V: TRBV7-2; D: TRBD2; DNA: TGTGCCAGCAGCTTAGGGACTAGCGGGAGGTTTACAGATACGCAGTATTTT; CDR3: CASSLGTSGRFTDTQYF
J: TRBJ2-7; size: once; V: TRBV18; D: NA; DNA: TGTGCCAGCTCACCACTGGGCGGGGTGGGCGAGCAGTACTTC; CDR3: CASSPLGGVGEQYF
J: TRBJ1-6; size: once; V: TRBV4-2; D: TRBD1; DNA: TGTGCCAGCAGCCATGTCGGACAGGGAAATTCACCCCTCCACTTT; CDR3: CASSHVGQGNSPLHF
J: TRBJ1-1; size: once; V: TRBV2; D: NA; DNA: TGTGCCAGCATTATAGAGGTGAATATTGAAGCTTTCTTT; CDR3: CASIIEVNIEAFF
J: TRBJ2-3; size: NA; V: TRBV30; D: TRBD2; DNA: TGTGCCTGGAACTTTGGACTAGCGGGAGGTCCAGATACGCAGTATTTT; CDR3: CAWNFGLAGGPDTQYF
J: TRBJ1-2; size: once; V: TRBV7-9; D: NA; DNA: TGTGCCAGCAGCTTAGGGAAACAGGGAATGGGCACCTTC; CDR3: CASSLGKQGMGTF
J: TRBJ2-7; size: NA; V: TRBV7-3; D: TRBD2; DNA: TGTGCCAGCAGCGTGGGGGCTAGCGGGACTAAAAGGCAGTACTTC; CDR3: CASSVGASGTKRQYF
J: TRBJ2-7; size: once; V: TRBV18; D: TRBD1; DNA: TGTGCCAGCTCACAGGGGGCGGGCGAGCAGTACTTC; CDR3: CASSQGAGEQYF
J: TRBJ2-7; size: NA; V: TRBV6-5; D: NA; DNA: TGTGCCAGCAGGCAGAGGGGGACCTACGAGCAGTACTTC; CDR3: CASRQRGTYEQYF
J: TRBJ1-6; size: NA; V: TRBV7-9; D: NA; DNA: TGTGCCAGCAGCCCGCTCGGAGGGTATAATTCACCCCTCCACTTT; CDR3: CASSPLGGYNSPLHF
J: TRBJ1-5; size: NA; V: TRBV7-2; D: TRBD1; DNA: TGTGCCAGCAGCTTAGGCGGGACAGGAGGCCAGCCCCAGCATTTT; CDR3: CASSLGGTGGQPQHF
J: TRBJ2-7; size: NA; V: TRBV6-5; D: TRBD1; DNA: TGTGCCAGCAGTTACTACAGGGGGCCTGAATACGAGCAGTACTTC; CDR3: CASSYYRGPEYEQYF
J: TRBJ2-3; size: once; V: TRBV6-1; D: TRBD2; DNA: TGTGCCAGCAGTGTGACTAGCGGGGGGGCGGGCGATACGCAGTATTTT; CDR3: CASSVTSGGAGDTQYF
J: TRBJ2-2; size: NA; V: TRBV5-1; D: TRBD2; DNA: TGCGCCAGCAGCTTGGTTTCTAGCGGGCCCGGGGAGCTGTTTTTT; CDR3: CASSLVSSGPGELFF
J: TRBJ2-5; size: NA; V: TRBV15; D: NA; DNA: TGTGCCACCAGCAGAGATACAGGGCAACATCAAGAGACCCAGTACTTC; CDR3: CATSRDTGQHQETQYF
J: TRBJ2-7; size: NA; V: TRBV11-1; D: TRBD1; DNA: TGTGCCAGCAGCTTTTCGGCAGGGGGTGGCGAGCAGTACTTC; CDR3: CASSFSAGGGEQYF
J: TRBJ2-7; size: once; V: TRBV4-3; D: TRBD2; DNA: TGCGCCAGCAGCCGGGGTAGCGGGAGGCCTACCTACGAGCAGTACTTC; CDR3: CASSRGSGRPTYEQYF
J: TRBJ2-7; size: NA; V: TRBV6-1; D: TRBD1; DNA: TGTGCCAGCAGTGAAGCCGGACAGGCGAAGCAGTACTTC; CDR3: CASSEAGQAKQYF
J: TRBJ2-3; size: once; V: TRBV3-1/TRBV3-2; D: TRBD2; DNA: TGTGCCAGCAGCCAAGAACTTAAGCGGGGGACCCATTTT; CDR3: CASSQELKRGTHF
J: TRBJ1-4; size: NA; V: TRBV11-1; D: TRBD1; DNA: TGTGCCAGCAGCTTATACAGGGGATCAACTAATGAAAAACTGTTTTTT; CDR3: CASSLYRGSTNEKLFF
J: TRBJ1-6; size: NA; V: TRBV6-1; D: NA; DNA: TGTGCCAGCAGTGAAGCTACGCAGGGGTATTCACCCCTCCACTTT; CDR3: CASSEATQGYSPLHF
J: TRBJ1-4; size: NA; V: TRBV27; D: NA; DNA: TGTGCCACCAAGGGACATCGGGGCGTTAATGAAAAACTGTTTTTT; CDR3: CATKGHRGVNEKLFF
J: TRBJ2-7; size: NA; V: TRBV27; D: TRBD2; DNA: TGTGCCAGCAGCGGGGCTCTAGCGGGAACCTACGAGCAGTACTTC; CDR3: CASSGALAGTYEQYF